These 28 T cell receptor beta chains were all obtained from the same sample, sequenced in a study of blood T cell repertoires in COVID-19. Here immunoSEQ multiplex PCR was the method, and the copy in TCRdb shows in-frame clones only, minus some. Here the sample spans 450,000 or so clones, roughly 90% being singletons. Sequencing used peripheral blood. These receptors all stem from a man younger than 30 with COVID-19, enrolled during active disease.

This chain uses TRBV25-1 with TRBJ2-7, with D possibly being TRBD2 (6 bases). Germline-derived CDR1 and CDR2 are MGHDK and SYGVNS. The CDR3 length is 12 residues. Between the trimmed V and J ends, which lost 6 bases and 4 bases, there was a span of 10 bases. The CDR3 DNA is TGTGCCAGCAGCCCGGAGGGGTACGAGCAGTACTTC. This translates into CASSPEGYEQYF.

The J gene is TRBJ1-3, the V gene TRBV18; 7 bases agree with TRBD1. This CDR3 spans 15 amino acids. V lost 0 bases and J lost 6; bases outside the gene matches: 5. The germline gives CDR1 KGHSH, CDR2 LQKENI. As DNA, the CDR3 is TGTGCCAGCTCACCACCGTCCAGGGGGGAAAACACCATATATTTT. It yields the protein CASSPPSRGENTIYF.

This chain links TRBV27 with TRBJ2-1; 7 positions agree with TRBD1. Unmatched junction bases numbered 6, after V lost 2 bases and J lost 2 bases. The CDR3 sequence is 16 residues long. The germline gives CDR1 MNHEY, CDR2 SMNVEV (reference sequence). The CDR3 loop is CASSLRTGRAYNEQFF. For the CDR3, the DNA is TGTGCCAGCAGTTTAAGGACAGGTCGAGCCTACAATGAGCAGTTCTTC.

This rearrangement joins TRBV5-1 to TRBJ2-5, with 11 bases matching TRBD2. Germline trimming cut 4 bases from V and 2 bases from J; bases unmatched to any gene: 7. Germline V gene lookup returns CDR1 SGHRS and CDR2 YFSETQ. The CDR3 sequence is 16 residues long. CDR3 region: CASSAMTSGAQETQYF. The CDR3 region has the DNA TGCGCCAGCAGCGCCATGACTAGCGGGGCTCAAGAGACCCAGTACTTC.

The J gene is TRBJ1-2, the V gene TRBV29-1, with 9 bases that match TRBD1. V lost 6 bases to trimming and J lost 7 bases; unmatched junction nucleotides: 6. The V gene's germline CDR1 is SQVTM and CDR2 ANQGSEA. The CDR3 loop spans 12 amino acids. For the CDR3, the DNA is TGCAGCGTCGTTACAGGGGGCTCTGGCTACACCTTC. This translates into CSVVTGGSGYTF.

This rearrangement joins TRBV18 to TRBJ2-5; D unclear. Trimming shortened V by 5 bases and J by 3 bases, and 13 bases separated the two germline ends. Looked up from germline, CDR1 is KGHSH and CDR2 is LQKENI. There are 14 residues in the CDR3. CDR3 region: CASSGGYTKETQYF. DNA of the CDR3: TGTGCCAGCTCAGGCGGTTATACAAAAGAGACCCAGTACTTC.

The V call is TRBV7-3, the J call TRBJ2-5; possible D gene TRBD2, 5 bases. V lost 5 bases and J lost 4, with 11 bases in between. The CDR3 sequence is 13 residues long. The germline V gene encodes CDR1 SGHTA and CDR2 FQGTGA. CDR3 in amino acids: CASSRYGGETQYF. In DNA, the CDR3 is TGTGCCAGCAGCCGATATGGAGGAGAGACCCAGTACTTC.

The rearrangement uses TRBV7-9 and TRBJ1-6; D possibly corresponds to TRBD1 (6 bases). The CDR3 contains 13 residues. CDR1 is SEHNR, CDR2 FQNEAQ, per germline (reference sequence). V gave up 5 bases and J gave up 11 bases, with 13 bases separating them. The CDR3 DNA sequence: TGTGCCAGCAGCACCGGACAGTTTCCACCCCTCCACTTT. It specifies CASSTGQFPPLHF.

This chain joins TRBV10-1 and TRBJ2-4; possibly TRBD2 for D (5 bases). CDR3 length: 13 amino acids. CDR1 and CDR2 (germline): WNHNN, SYGVQD (reference sequence). Trimming stripped 4 bases from V and 5 bases from J, with 9 bases between. The CDR3 DNA is TGCGCCAGCAGTGGGGCTAGCCAAAACATTCAGTACTTC. This codes for CASSGASQNIQYF.

The chain uses TRBV29-1 and TRBJ2-5, with D tentatively TRBD2 (6 bases). Trimming shortened V by 7 bases and J by 3 bases, and 15 bases separated the two germline ends. The germline gives CDR1 SQVTM, CDR2 ANQGSEA. The CDR3 runs 13 residues. CDR3: CSAQRGRKETQYF. The CDR3 DNA reads as TGCAGCGCCCAACGGGGGAGAAAAGAGACCCAGTACTTC.

J is TRBJ1-4 and V is TRBV27; 8 bases match TRBD1. J gave up 6 bases and V 7 bases, and 4 bases lay outside the gene matches. The CDR3 consists of 13 residues. Germline values: CDR1 MNHEY, CDR2 SMNVEV (reference sequence). The CDR3 DNA follows: TGTGCCAGCACCAGGGGGCAGGATGAAAAACTGTTTTTT. It yields the protein CASTRGQDEKLFF.

The gene calls are TRBV19 and TRBJ1-5, with D possibly matching TRBD1 (5 bases). The germline V gene has CDR1 LNHDA and CDR2 SQIVND (reference sequence). Trimming cost V 0 bases and J 3 bases, with 12 bases left between them. The CDR3 consists of 16 residues. In nucleotides, the CDR3 is TGTGCCAGTAGTATAGAAGGAGGGGCGCACAATCAGCCCCAGCATTTT. Its protein is CASSIEGGAHNQPQHF.

This clone occurred once. This chain joins TRBV30 and TRBJ1-5; D gene unclear. V shed 2 bases and J shed 3 bases, with 11 bases lying between them. Germline V gene data show CDR1 as GTSNPN and CDR2 as SVGIG (reference sequence). The CDR3 loop spans 14 amino acids. CDR3 in amino acids: CAWSTGVNNQPQHF. In nucleotides, the CDR3 is TGTGCCTGGAGTACGGGAGTAAACAATCAGCCCCAGCATTTT.

This chain links TRBV5-6 with TRBJ2-5, with D possibly matching TRBD2 (6 bases). The CDR3 consists of 14 residues. Germline loops: CDR1 SGHDT, CDR2 YYEEEE. Between the trimmed V and J ends, which lost 2 bases and 5 bases, there was a span of 13 bases. For the CDR3, the DNA is TGTGCCAGCAGCTTAATAGCGGCCCGGGAGACCCAGTACTTC. This gives the protein CASSLIAARETQYF.

The chain employs TRBV11-3 and TRBJ2-1; D perhaps matches TRBD2 (6 bases). V was clipped by 3 bases and J by 12 bases, with 15 bases between them. CDR1 is SGHNT and CDR2 is YENEEA in the germline V gene. This CDR3 region has 13 residues. The CDR3 DNA sequence: TGTGCCAGCAGCTTGGAGGGACGTCTCGGGCAGTTCTTC. Residues: CASSLEGRLGQFF.

In DNA, the CDR3 is TGTGCCACCAGCAGAGATAACAGGGGCGGGTCACCCCTCCACTTT. Protein product: CATSRDNRGGSPLHF. The V gene is TRBV15, the J gene TRBJ1-6, with 7 nucleotides matching TRBD1. V dropped 0 bases and J dropped 10; count of bases not matched to a gene: 6. The CDR3 is made up of 15 amino acids. Germline-derived CDR1 and CDR2 are LNHNV and YYDKDF (reference sequence).

This chain uses TRBV30 with TRBJ2-7, with TRBD1 matching over 7 bases. Germline V CDR1 and CDR2: GTSNPN, SVGIG (reference sequence). The CDR3 extends over 13 amino acids. Losses at the gene ends were 5 bases for V and 5 bases for J; bases not matched to a gene: 9. CDR3 in DNA: TGTGCCTGGGGTGGCGCAGGGGGACACGAGCAGTACTTC. Translating gives CAWGGAGGHEQYF.

This chain connects TRBV5-1 to TRBJ2-2; 11 bases map to TRBD1. Germline V gene lookup returns CDR1 SGHRS and CDR2 YFSETQ. This CDR3 is built from 17 residues. V lost 4 bases to trimming and J lost 5 bases; unmatched junction nucleotides: 10. The CDR3 protein is CASSLGTGGDVTGELFF. CDR3 DNA sequence: TGCGCCAGCAGCCTCGGGACAGGGGGTGACGTGACCGGGGAGCTGTTTTTT. The whole variable domain, filled in from reference TRBV5-1 and TRBJ2-2, reads KAGVTQTPRYLIKTRGQQVTLSCSPISGHRSVSWYQQTPGQGLQFLFEYFSETQRNKGNFPGRFSGRQFSNSRSEMNVSTLELGDSALYLCASSLGTGGDVTGELFFGEGSRLTVL.

This rearrangement joins TRBV11-1 to TRBJ2-7; 8 nucleotides match TRBD1. The V and J ends lost 4 bases and 6 bases, in that order; junction bases with no gene match: 14. The CDR3 is made up of 16 amino acids. Germline CDR1 and CDR2: SGHAT and FQDESV (reference sequence). The CDR3 DNA reads TGTGCCAGCAGCTCAGACCTCGAAACAGGGGGTCGCGAGCAGTACTTC. Translation gives CASSSDLETGGREQYF.

The chain recombines TRBV6-8 with TRBJ1-6, with a tentative D call TRBD1 (5 bases). The CDR3 length is 15 residues. The ends were cut back, 7 bases at V and 8 bases at J, with 18 bases in the middle. Germline V gives CDR1 MNHGY, CDR2 SAAAGT. This CDR3 is CASTGSGIIDSPLHF. CDR3 coding DNA: TGTGCCAGCACTGGGTCAGGGATAATAGATTCACCCCTCCACTTT.

As for this clone: Different DNA sequences within this sample yield the same CDR3. The chain couples TRBV29-1 to TRBJ2-2; 7 nucleotides match TRBD2. V was clipped by 4 bases and J by 5 bases; unmatched bases: 1. Germline V gene sequence: CDR1 SQVTM, CDR2 ANQGSEA. The CDR3 is 12 residues long. The CDR3 bases are TGCAGCGTTGTGGGAGGGACCGGGGAGCTGTTTTTT. As protein: CSVVGGTGELFF.

This clone was seen only once. J is TRBJ1-1 and V is TRBV27; perhaps TRBD1 as D (6 bases). The CDR3 is made up of 16 amino acids. Trimming shortened V by 2 bases and J by 6 bases, and 19 bases separated the two germline ends. Germline V CDR1 and CDR2: MNHEY, SMNVEV (reference sequence). CDR3 bases: TGTGCCAGCAGTTTAAGTAGCGGGACACGTTGGGCTGAAGCTTTCTTT. Amino acid sequence: CASSLSSGTRWAEAFF.

The gene calls are TRBV19 and TRBJ1-3; perhaps TRBD1 as D (5 bases). The CDR3 is made up of 16 amino acids. Germline values: CDR1 LNHDA, CDR2 SQIVND (reference sequence). V lost 8 bases and J lost 1, with 18 bases in between. The CDR3 sequence: CASLKGRMVSGNTIYF. Written as DNA, the CDR3 is TGTGCCAGTCTCAAGGGGCGGATGGTGTCTGGAAACACCATATATTTT.

This chain links TRBV2 with TRBJ2-7; D unclear. In germline, CDR1 is SNHLY, CDR2 FYNNEI. The CDR3 has 12 residues. V lost 4 bases, J lost 0 bases, and 4 bases lay in between. The chain's CDR3 is CASSALSYEQYF. In DNA form, the CDR3 reads TGTGCCAGCAGTGCACTCTCCTACGAGCAGTACTTC. The full variable domain, completed using reference TRBV2 and TRBJ2-7, is EPEVTQTPSHQVTQMGQEVILRCVPISNHLYFYWYRQILGQKVEFLVSFYNNEISEKSEIFDDQFSVERPDGSNFTLKIRSTKLEDSAMYFCASSALSYEQYFGPGTRLTVT.

This chain uses TRBV30 with TRBJ2-7; a weak D match, TRBD1 (6 bases). Germline V gene sequence: CDR1 GTSNPN, CDR2 SVGIG (reference sequence). V shed 4 bases and J shed 2 bases, with 12 bases lying between them. This CDR3 spans 13 amino acids. The CDR3 loop reads CAWTFSGAYEQYF. The CDR3 coding sequence is TGTGCCTGGACATTCTCAGGGGCCTACGAGCAGTACTTC.

This clone came up a few times. V is TRBV5-4 and J is TRBJ1-2; 8 bases are shared with TRBD1. Germline V gene sequence: CDR1 SGHNT, CDR2 YYREEE (reference sequence). This CDR3 has 14 amino acids. Losses at the gene ends were 6 bases for V and 8 bases for J; bases not matched to a gene: 12. CDR3: CASTITGGGKGYTF. DNA for the CDR3: TGTGCCAGCACCATTACAGGGGGTGGTAAAGGCTACACCTTC.

This chain joins TRBV6-5 and TRBJ2-1; TRBD1 is a possible D gene (6 bases). Germline CDR1 reads MNHEY; CDR2 reads SVGAGI. CDR3 length: 15 amino acids. V lost 6 bases, J lost 4 bases, and 16 bases lay in between. The CDR3 protein is CASRADRKVYNEQFF. CDR3 in DNA: TGTGCCAGCAGAGCCGACAGGAAGGTATACAATGAGCAGTTCTTC.

The chain uses TRBV4-1 and TRBJ1-1, with D unclear. Trimming removed 2 bases from V and 0 bases from J, with 13 bases in between. CDR1 and CDR2 (germline): MGHRA, YSYEKL. The CDR3 is made up of 16 amino acids. The CDR3 coding sequence is TGCGCCAGCAGCCAAAATCAGGTCCCGATGAACACTGAAGCTTTCTTT. Translated, it gives CASSQNQVPMNTEAFF.